This T cell receptor beta chain was obtained from a study of CD8+ T cells in alopecia areata (dated by TCRdb to the late 2010s). For the wider study: The treated patients, all with moderate-to-severe alopecia areata, were enrolled in an open-label pilot trial of oral tofacitinib given at 5 to 10 mg twice daily. Clonality in the scalp was compared among normal scalp (n=4), patchy alopecia areata scalp (n=8), and alopecia totalis/universalis scalp (n=8). TCRbeta CDR3 regions were amplified by immunoSEQ multiplex PCR using 35 Vbeta forward and 13 Jbeta reverse primers. The study used high-throughput TCRbeta sequencing to examine T cell clonal expansion in alopecia areata, in both the C3H/HeJ mouse model and human patients. In humans, TCRbeta sequencing was performed on scalp tissue and on sorted CD4+ and CD8+ peripheral blood T cells from healthy controls and from patients with patchy or totalis/universalis alopecia areata. RNA came from the PAXgene miRNA kit for fixed scalp, the miRNeasy kit for PBMCs, and the RNeasy kit for mouse skin. For the treated patients, the SALT score, which quantifies what percentage of scalp surface area is affected, served as the measure of disease severity. Patients stayed on tofacitinib for 6 to 18 months and then had 6 months of follow-up off drug so that delayed response and recurrence could be assessed. Patients on tofacitinib were biopsied at baseline and after 4 and 24 weeks of treatment, and several of the patients also had a later scalp biopsy. General conclusions and limits of the study: During tofacitinib treatment, many expanded lesional clones remained in scalp and blood, and this persistence may partly explain relapse after treatment is stopped. Because the treated cohort was small and had only one nonresponder, larger studies are needed to examine links between baseline CD8+ expansion and response. Unlike mouse skin, where gammadelta T cells dominate, normal human skin contains resident alphabeta T cells that get sequenced too, which complicates analysis of the scalp TCR repertoire. Higher clonality and more expanded CD8+ clones were observed in lesional scalp than in normal scalp, particularly in alopecia totalis/universalis, a finding suggestive of antigenic drive. Compared with mice, TCR sequences shared between patients were less clear, possibly partly because of HLA diversity across the patient population. Scalp clonality and the number of expanded CD8+ clones among the top 100 scalp clones were significantly decreased by tofacitinib.

Sample treatment or condition, as interpreted from the label and publication: oral pan-JAK inhibitor, 5-10 mg twice daily. From alopecia areata patients, peripheral blood was collected along with lesional scalp punch biopsies. After PBMCs were isolated by density centrifugation and stained for CD3, CD4 and CD8, a FACSAria was used to sort CD4+ and CD8+ T cells. The CDR3 goes from the cysteine to the phenylalanine over 15 residues. Kept here is only the CDR3 DNA, which spans 45 bases and is read in frame from base 1. CDR1 and CDR2 are read off the germline V gene as SGHVS and FQNEAQ. Trimming accounts for 2 bases at V and 2 bases at J, while the number of junction bases matched to no gene is 3. Libraries were made using the immunoSEQ multiplex PCR assay. RNA was extracted from all samples and reverse transcribed into cDNA, which served as template for TCR sequencing. First-strand cDNA was synthesized with SuperScript III using a 2:1 mix of oligo-dT and random hexamers. A synthetic immune receptor repertoire was used to measure amplification bias, and any remaining bias was corrected computationally. The original methods were these. Raw reads were preprocessed to remove errors, and CDR3 was defined according to IMGT conventions as the region from the conserved cysteine to phenylalanine. Clonality was computed as 1 minus the Shannon entropy, with the entropy normalized by log2 of the number of productive unique TCRs. Scalp TCRbeta sequences were cross-referenced with sorted blood CD4 and CD8 repertoires so that the CD4 or CD8 identity of scalp clones could be inferred. TCRdb's version of the immuneACCESS table is confined to in-frame rearrangements and falls short of the full clone set. An unresolved V gene accounts for under half of the shortfall where checked; the remainder is of unknown origin. V, J and clone size are those of that table, while D and trimming were read from the DNA. This sample has 75,000 to 100,000 clones in its table, and approximately 70% of those were observed once. The top ten clonotypes cover around 16% of the sample.

As to this clone: Its antigen remains undetermined. The input lacks base qualities; no much larger clone sits a single base away.

This receptor was identified in a human donor with alopecia areata. Here the sequenced sample was CD8+ T cells sorted from blood, taken between weeks 44 and 45, from a patient treated with tofacitinib. The V and J genes are TRBV7-8 and TRBJ2-5; 9 bases in the middle match TRBD2. This receptor has the CDR3 CASSLLAGPQETQYF. The DNA sequence reads TGTGCCAGCAGCTTACTAGCGGGGCCGCAAGAGACCCAGTACTTC.